This T cell receptor (beta chain) was found in a study of OX40 agonist ivuxolimab in advanced cancers. Turning to the study itself: Partial responses occurred in three patients (one hepatocellular carcinoma, two cutaneous melanoma).

The CDR3 runs to 12 residues. Trimming removed 8 bases at V and 2 bases at J, with 9 bases between. The germline V gene encodes CDR1 MNHEY and CDR2 SVGAGI. Profiling relied on immunoSEQ multiplex PCR, and the TCRdb table lists in-frame clones only, not all of them. This sample carries just under 100,000 clones, around 94% of them seen once, and the ten largest clones take roughly 0.17%. Samples were taken at baseline and on day 1 of cycles 4 and 7. This TCR was sampled from an adult with an advanced solid tumor such as melanoma, head and neck, liver or kidney cancer. The chain links TRBV6-5 to TRBJ2-5, with D unclear. Sequences were derived from CD4+ or CD8+ T cells sorted from blood, sampled in a trial of the OX40 agonist ivuxolimab. In nucleotides, the CDR3 is TGTGCCAGCCAGTCGTCTCAAGAGACCCAGTACTTC. Amino acids: CASQSSQETQYF.